Described below is a single T cell receptor beta chain sequence and its context. In its sample, this clonotype was seen a few times. Its antigen remains unidentified. Base qualities are not at hand, and no much larger clone is one base apart. These data belong to a study of T-cell memory formation after mild COVID-19 (dated by TCRdb to 2020 to 2022). The study in broad terms: Most TCR sequence clusters were specific to one of the two donors. Two young, previously healthy adult volunteers, one female and one male, were included in the cohort. Longitudinal TCRalpha and TCRbeta repertoire sequencing tracked T-cell clones expanding and contracting after mild COVID-19 in a couple of donors.

Broad study findings and their caveats: Only a couple of mild cases were covered in the study, and larger cohorts including severe cases with pre-infection samples were considered necessary. The second-wave clones that peaked on day 37 were not confirmed to be SARS-CoV-2 specific. Some responding clones were detected in pre-infection memory, which suggested that pre-existing cross-reactive memory T cells had joined the SARS-CoV-2 response. Clones that contracted from day 15 to 85 showed balanced CD4/CD8 phenotypes, whereas a second wave of clones that expanded from day 15 to 37 leaned towards CD4+. Contracting CD4+ clones turned up mainly in the CM and EM memory subsets, whereas EMRA was where CD8+ clones were enriched.

The sample was run on an Illumina NovaSeq 6000. TCRalpha and TCRbeta cDNA libraries were built by 5'RACE with constant-segment primers, adding sample barcodes and unique molecular identifiers. Trizol reagent was used to extract RNA from every sample. Amplification of the libraries took two PCR steps, and the second step added a second sample barcode plus Illumina TruSeq adapters. Libraries were sequenced on an Illumina NovaSeq with 2 x 150 bp paired-end reads. Regarding the original processing steps: With migec v1.2.7, reads were demultiplexed and then collapsed into UMI-guided consensus sequences. Using mixcr v2.1.11, UMI consensuses were aligned to TRA and TRB V and J templates and then assembled into clonotypes. Clonotypes were classified as expanded or contracted when called significant by both edgeR and NoisET, with noise models trained on biological replicates. For edgeR calls, the thresholds were a false discovery rate-adjusted p below 0.01 and a log2 fold-change of 1. As an exploratory analysis of dynamics, max-normalized trajectories of the 1000 most abundant clonotypes were examined by PCA with hierarchical clustering. Separately sequenced CD4+ and CD8+ repertoires were used to assign the CD4 or CD8 phenotype of responding clones. TCRdb ran its own pipeline on the public reads, namely fastp trimming at Q25 and MiXCR clone calling, and kept in-frame beta chains. Each entry is one CDR3 protein sequence, shown with its most common DNA and genes. TCRdb, not the original authors, processed these V and J calls. The sample table shows about 270,000 distinct CDR3 sequences, and around 15% are seen once. 23% of the sample comes from the top ten.

Based on the germline V gene, the CDR1 and CDR2 sequences are SGHTA and FQGNSA. The CDR3 contains 15 residues, cysteine and phenylalanine counted. Only the CDR3 region is kept as DNA, spanning 45 bases read in frame from base 1. Trimming takes 4 bases from V and 0 bases from J, and the germline ends sit 10 bases apart. PBMCs were isolated by Ficoll-Paque density gradient centrifugation. Sequences were obtained from PBMCs or a T cell subset sorted from them (not recorded which). Here the chain combines TRBV7-2 and TRBJ2-1; no D gene call is confident. The receptor was derived from a man younger than 35 who had mild COVID-19 (a few samples of this study predate the infection). The sample titles of this study are shuffled in the database, so cell type and time point are left out; the donor was told from shared clones. The CDR3 has the sequence CASSSTSDSYNEQFF. Read as DNA, the sequence is TGTGCCAGCAGCTCGACTTCCGACTCCTACAATGAGCAGTTCTTC.